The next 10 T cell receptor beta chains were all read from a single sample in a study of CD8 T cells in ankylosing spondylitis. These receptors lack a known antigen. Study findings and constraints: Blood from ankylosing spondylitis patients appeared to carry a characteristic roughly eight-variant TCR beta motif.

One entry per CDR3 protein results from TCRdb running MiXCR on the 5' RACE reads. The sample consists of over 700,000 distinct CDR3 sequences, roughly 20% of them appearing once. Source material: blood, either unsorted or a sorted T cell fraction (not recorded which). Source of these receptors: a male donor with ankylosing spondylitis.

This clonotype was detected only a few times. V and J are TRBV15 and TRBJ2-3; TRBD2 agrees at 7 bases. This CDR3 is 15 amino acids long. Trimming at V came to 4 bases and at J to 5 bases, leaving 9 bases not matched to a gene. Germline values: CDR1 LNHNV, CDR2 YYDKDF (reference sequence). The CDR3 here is CATSNASGFVDTQYF. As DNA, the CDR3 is TGTGCCACCAGCAACGCTAGCGGTTTCGTAGATACGCAGTATTTT. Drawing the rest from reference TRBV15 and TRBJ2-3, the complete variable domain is DAMVIQNPRYQVTQFGKPVTLSCSQTLNHNVMYWYQQKSSQAPKLLFHYYDKDFNNEADTPDNFQSRRPNTSFCFLDIRSPGLGDTAMYLCATSNASGFVDTQYFGPGTRLTVL.

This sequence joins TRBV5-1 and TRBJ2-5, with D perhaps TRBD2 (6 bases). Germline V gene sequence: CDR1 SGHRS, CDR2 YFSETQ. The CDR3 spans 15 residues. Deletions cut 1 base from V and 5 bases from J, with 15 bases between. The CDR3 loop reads CASSLKPGAAETQYF. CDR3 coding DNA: TGCGCCAGCAGCTTGAAACCGGGAGCTGCGGAGACCCAGTACTTC.

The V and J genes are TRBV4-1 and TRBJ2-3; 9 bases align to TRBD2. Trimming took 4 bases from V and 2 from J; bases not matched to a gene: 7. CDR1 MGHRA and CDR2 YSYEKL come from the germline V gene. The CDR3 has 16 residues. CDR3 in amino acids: CASSPGWTSDTDTQYF. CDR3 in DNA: TGCGCCAGCAGCCCAGGCTGGACTAGCGACACAGATACGCAGTATTTT.

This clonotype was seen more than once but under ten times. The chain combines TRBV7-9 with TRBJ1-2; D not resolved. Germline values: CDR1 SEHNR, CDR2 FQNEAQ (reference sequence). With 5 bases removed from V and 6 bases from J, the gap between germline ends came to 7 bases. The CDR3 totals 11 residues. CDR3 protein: CASSPPHGYTF. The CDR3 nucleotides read TGTGCCAGCAGCCCTCCCCATGGCTACACCTTC.

CDR3 sequence reads: CASSSPGALIGSYTF. CDR3 DNA: TGTGCCAGCAGCTCACCTGGGGCCCTCATCGGAAGCTACACCTTC. This chain uses TRBV7-2 with TRBJ1-2, with TRBD1 as a possible D gene (5 bases). There are 15 residues in the CDR3. Looked up from germline, CDR1 is SGHTA and CDR2 is FQGNSA. V was shortened by 4 bases and J by 9 bases, with 21 bases between the two germline ends.

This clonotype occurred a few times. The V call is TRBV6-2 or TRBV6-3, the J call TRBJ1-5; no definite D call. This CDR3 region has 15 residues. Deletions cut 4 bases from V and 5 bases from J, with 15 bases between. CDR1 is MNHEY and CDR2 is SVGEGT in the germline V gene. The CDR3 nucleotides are TGTGCCAGCAGTTTGCCGGGGTCAGCCTATCAGCCCCAGCATTTT. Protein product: CASSLPGSAYQPQHF.

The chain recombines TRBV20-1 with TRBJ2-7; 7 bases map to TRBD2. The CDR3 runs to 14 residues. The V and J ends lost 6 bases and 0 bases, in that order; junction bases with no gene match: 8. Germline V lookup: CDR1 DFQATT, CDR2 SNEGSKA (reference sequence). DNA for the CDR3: TGCAGTGCGGAGCGGGACCTCTACTCCTACGAGCAGTACTTC. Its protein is CSAERDLYSYEQYF.

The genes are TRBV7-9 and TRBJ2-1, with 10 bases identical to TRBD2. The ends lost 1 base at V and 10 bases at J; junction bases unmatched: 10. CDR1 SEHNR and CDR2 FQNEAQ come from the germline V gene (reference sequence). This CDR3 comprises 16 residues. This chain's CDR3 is CASSLGSGGAREEQFF. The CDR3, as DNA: TGTGCCAGCAGCTTAGGCAGCGGGGGGGCGCGGGAAGAGCAGTTCTTC.

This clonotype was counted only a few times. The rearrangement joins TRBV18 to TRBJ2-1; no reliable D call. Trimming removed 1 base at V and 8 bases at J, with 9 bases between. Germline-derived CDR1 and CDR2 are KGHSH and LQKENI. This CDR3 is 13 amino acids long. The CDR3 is CASSPLQTDEQFF. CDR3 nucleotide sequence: TGTGCCAGCTCACCACTACAGACGGATGAGCAGTTCTTC.

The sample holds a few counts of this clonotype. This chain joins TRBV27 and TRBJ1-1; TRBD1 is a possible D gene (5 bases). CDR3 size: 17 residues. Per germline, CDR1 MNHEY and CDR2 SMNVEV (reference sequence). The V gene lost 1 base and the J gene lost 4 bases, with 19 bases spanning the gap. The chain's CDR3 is CASSLLWGEGLATEAFF. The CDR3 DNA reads TGTGCCAGCAGTTTATTGTGGGGAGAGGGGTTAGCCACTGAAGCTTTCTTT.